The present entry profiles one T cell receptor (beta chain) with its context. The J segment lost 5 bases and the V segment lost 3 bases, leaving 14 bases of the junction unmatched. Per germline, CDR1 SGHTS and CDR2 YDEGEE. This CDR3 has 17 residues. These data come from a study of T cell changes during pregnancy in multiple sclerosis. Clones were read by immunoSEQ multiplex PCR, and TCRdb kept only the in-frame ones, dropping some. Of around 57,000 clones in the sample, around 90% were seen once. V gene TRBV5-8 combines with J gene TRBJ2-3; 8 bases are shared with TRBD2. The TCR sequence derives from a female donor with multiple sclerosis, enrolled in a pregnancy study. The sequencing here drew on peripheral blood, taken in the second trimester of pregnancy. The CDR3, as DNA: TGTGCCAGCAGCTCATACCCCCACCGGGGGGGCTTAGATACGCAGTATTTT. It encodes CASSSYPHRGGLDTQYF.